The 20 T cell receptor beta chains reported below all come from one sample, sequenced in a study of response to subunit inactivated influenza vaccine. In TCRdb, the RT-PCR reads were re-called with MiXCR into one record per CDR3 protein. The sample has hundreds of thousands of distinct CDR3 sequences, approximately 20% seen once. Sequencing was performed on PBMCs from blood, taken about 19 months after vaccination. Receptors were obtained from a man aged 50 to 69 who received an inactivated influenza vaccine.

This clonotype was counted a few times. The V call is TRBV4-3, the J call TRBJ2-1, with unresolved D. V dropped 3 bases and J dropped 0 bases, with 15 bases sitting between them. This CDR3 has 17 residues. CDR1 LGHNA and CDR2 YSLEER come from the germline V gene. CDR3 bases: TGCGCCAGCAGCCAGGGCGTACTACATGACTCCTACAATGAGCAGTTCTTC. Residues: CASSQGVLHDSYNEQFF.

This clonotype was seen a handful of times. The CDR3 nucleotides read TGTGCCAGCAGCTTGGGGACAGCCGACTACACCTTC. Its protein product is CASSLGTADYTF. The J gene is TRBJ1-2, the V gene TRBV5-6; D perhaps matches TRBD1 (6 bases). V lost 0 bases and J lost 10, with 10 bases in between. The CDR3 contains 12 residues. Germline V gene sequence: CDR1 SGHDT, CDR2 YYEEEE.

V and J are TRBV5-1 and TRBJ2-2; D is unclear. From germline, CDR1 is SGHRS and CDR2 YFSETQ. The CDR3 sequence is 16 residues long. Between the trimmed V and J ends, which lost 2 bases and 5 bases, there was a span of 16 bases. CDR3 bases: TGCGCCAGCAGCTTTGCTTCCGGTGGTTTTACCGGGGAGCTGTTTTTT. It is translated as CASSFASGGFTGELFF. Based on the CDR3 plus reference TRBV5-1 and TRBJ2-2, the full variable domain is KAGVTQTPRYLIKTRGQQVTLSCSPISGHRSVSWYQQTPGQGLQFLFEYFSETQRNKGNFPGRFSGRQFSNSRSEMNVSTLELGDSALYLCASSFASGGFTGELFFGEGSRLTVL.

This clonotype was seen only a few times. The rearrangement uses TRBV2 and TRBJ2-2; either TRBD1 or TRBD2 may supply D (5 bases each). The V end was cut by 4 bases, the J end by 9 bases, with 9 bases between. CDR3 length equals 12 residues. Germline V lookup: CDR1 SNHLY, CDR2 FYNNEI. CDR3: CASSGGPRELFF. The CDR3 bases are TGTGCCAGCAGTGGGGGACCAAGGGAGCTGTTTTTT.

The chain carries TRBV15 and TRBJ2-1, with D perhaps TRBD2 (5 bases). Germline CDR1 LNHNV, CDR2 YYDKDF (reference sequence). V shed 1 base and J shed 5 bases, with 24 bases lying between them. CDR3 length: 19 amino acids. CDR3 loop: CATSRGILSGGRKDNEQFF. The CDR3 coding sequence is TGTGCCACCAGCAGAGGGATTCTAAGCGGTGGGAGAAAGGACAATGAGCAGTTCTTC. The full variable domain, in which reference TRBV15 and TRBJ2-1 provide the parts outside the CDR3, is DAMVIQNPRYQVTQFGKPVTLSCSQTLNHNVMYWYQQKSSQAPKLLFHYYDKDFNNEADTPDNFQSRRPNTSFCFLDIRSPGLGDTAMYLCATSRGILSGGRKDNEQFFGPGTRLTVL.

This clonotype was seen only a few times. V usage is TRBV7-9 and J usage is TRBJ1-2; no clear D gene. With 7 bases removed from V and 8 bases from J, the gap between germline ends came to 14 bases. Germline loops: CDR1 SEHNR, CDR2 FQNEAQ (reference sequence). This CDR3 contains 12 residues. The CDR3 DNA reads TGTGCCAGCAACCTTGGGAGATCGGGCTACACCTTC. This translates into CASNLGRSGYTF.

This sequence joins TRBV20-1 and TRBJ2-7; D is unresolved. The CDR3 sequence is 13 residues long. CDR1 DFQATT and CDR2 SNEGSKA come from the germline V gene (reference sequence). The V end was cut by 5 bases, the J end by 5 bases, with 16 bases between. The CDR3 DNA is TGCAGTGCTCGATCCTGGGTTCAAGACGAGCAGTACTTC. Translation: CSARSWVQDEQYF.

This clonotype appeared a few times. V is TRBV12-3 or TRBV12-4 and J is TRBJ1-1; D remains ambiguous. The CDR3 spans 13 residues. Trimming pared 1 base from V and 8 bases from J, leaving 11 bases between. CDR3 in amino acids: CASSLGWPLEAFF. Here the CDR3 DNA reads TGTGCCAGCAGTTTAGGTTGGCCCCTAGAAGCTTTCTTT.

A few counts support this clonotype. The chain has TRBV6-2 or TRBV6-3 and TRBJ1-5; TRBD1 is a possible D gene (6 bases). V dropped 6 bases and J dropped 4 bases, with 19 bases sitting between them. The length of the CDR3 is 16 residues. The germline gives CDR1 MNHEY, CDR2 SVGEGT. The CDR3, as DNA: TGTGCCAGCAGCCCGGCGCGGGGGGCCAGTAATCAGCCCCAGCATTTT. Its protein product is CASSPARGASNQPQHF.

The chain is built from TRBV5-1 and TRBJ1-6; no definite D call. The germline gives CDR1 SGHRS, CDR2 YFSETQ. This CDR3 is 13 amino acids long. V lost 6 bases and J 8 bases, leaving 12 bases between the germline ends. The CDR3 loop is CASKARRDSPLHF. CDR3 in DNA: TGCGCCAGCAAGGCCCGCCGGGATTCACCCCTCCACTTT. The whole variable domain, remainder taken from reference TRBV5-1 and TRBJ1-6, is KAGVTQTPRYLIKTRGQQVTLSCSPISGHRSVSWYQQTPGQGLQFLFEYFSETQRNKGNFPGRFSGRQFSNSRSEMNVSTLELGDSALYLCASKARRDSPLHFGNGTRLTVT.

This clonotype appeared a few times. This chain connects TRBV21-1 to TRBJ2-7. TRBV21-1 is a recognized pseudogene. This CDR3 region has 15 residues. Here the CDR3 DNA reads TGTGCCAGCAGCATTCATAGGGATGGGTGCTACGAGCAGTACTTC. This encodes CASSIHRDGCYEQYF.

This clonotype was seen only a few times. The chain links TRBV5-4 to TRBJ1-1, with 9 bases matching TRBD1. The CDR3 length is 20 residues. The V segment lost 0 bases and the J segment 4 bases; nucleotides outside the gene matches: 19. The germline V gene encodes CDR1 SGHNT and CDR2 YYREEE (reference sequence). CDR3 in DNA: TGTGCCAGCAGCTTGGGCTGGGACAGGGAAGTTCCCCCCCCGGGCACTGAAGCTTTCTTT. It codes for CASSLGWDREVPPPGTEAFF.

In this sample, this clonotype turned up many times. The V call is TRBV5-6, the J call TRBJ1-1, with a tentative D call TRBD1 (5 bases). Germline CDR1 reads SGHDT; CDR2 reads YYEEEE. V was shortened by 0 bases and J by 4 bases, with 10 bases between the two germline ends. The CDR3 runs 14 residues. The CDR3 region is CASSLGYGTTEAFF. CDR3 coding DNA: TGTGCCAGCAGCTTGGGTTACGGGACCACTGAAGCTTTCTTT.

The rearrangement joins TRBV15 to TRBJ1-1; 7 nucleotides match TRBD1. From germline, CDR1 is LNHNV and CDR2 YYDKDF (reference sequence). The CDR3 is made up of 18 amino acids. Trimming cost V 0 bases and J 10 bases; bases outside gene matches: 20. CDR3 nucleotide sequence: TGTGCCACCAGCAGAGATTTCCCCAGGAGGGGGCTTCCGGGTCGAGCTTTCTTT. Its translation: CATSRDFPRRGLPGRAFF.

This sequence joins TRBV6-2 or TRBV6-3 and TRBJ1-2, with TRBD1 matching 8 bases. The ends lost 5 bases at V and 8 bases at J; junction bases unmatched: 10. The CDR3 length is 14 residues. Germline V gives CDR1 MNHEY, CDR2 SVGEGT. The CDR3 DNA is TGTGCCAGCAGTCTTGACAGGGGAATGAGAGGCTACACCTTC. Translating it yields CASSLDRGMRGYTF.

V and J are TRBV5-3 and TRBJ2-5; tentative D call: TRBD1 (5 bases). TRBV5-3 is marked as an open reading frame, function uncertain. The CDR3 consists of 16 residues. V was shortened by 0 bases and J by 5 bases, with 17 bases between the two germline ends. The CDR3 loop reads CARSLEKTERLETQYF. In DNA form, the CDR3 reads TGTGCCAGAAGCTTGGAGAAGACAGAACGGTTGGAGACCCAGTACTTC.

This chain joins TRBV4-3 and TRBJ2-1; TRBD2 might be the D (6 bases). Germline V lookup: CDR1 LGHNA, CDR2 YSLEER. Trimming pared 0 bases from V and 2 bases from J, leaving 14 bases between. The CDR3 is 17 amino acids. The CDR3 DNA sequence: TGCGCCAGCAGCCAAGATTACGGGGGAGTCCCCTACAATGAGCAGTTCTTC. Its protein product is CASSQDYGGVPYNEQFF.

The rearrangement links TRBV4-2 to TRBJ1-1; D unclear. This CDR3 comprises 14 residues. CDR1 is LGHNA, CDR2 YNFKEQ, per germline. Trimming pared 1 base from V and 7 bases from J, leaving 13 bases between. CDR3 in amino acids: CASSQAGGMDEAFF. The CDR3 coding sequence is TGTGCCAGCAGCCAAGCAGGCGGAATGGATGAAGCTTTCTTT.

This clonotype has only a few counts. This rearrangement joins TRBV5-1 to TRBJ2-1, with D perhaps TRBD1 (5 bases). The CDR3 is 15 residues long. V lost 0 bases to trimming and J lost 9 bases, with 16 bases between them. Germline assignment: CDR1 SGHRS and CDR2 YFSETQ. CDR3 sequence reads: CASSLGPAAQGEQFF. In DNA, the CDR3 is TGCGCCAGCAGCTTGGGGCCGGCGGCTCAGGGTGAGCAGTTCTTC.

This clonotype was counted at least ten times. The CDR3 loop is CASSQFSGTGDNYGYTF. In DNA, the CDR3 is TGTGCCAGCAGCCAATTCTCCGGGACAGGGGATAACTATGGCTACACCTTC. This sequence joins TRBV4-2 and TRBJ1-2; 10 nucleotides match TRBD1. V shed 2 bases, J shed 1 base, and the junction held 7 bases outside the gene matches. The CDR3 is made up of 17 amino acids. The V gene's germline CDR1 is LGHNA and CDR2 YNFKEQ.